This TCR beta chain was recorded in a study of T cells in localized non-small cell lung cancer. Study-wide points: Uninvolved adjacent lung showed peak T cell clonality, exceeding tumor. As only one tumor region underwent sequencing, heterogeneity remains possible. A median of around 52 clones ranked among the top 100 in tumor appeared in adjacent lung. Longer overall survival was associated with a higher density of T cells in the blood.

Sequencing used immunoSEQ multiplex PCR; TCRdb keeps in-frame clones, though not all of them. The data show about 11,000 clones, with about 84% seen just once and approximately 23% held by the top ten. Germline loops: CDR1 SGHRS, CDR2 YFSETQ. The V and J ends lost 9 bases and 1 base respectively, with 10 bases between them. The CDR3 has 12 amino acids. To note about this clone: Its antigen is unidentified.

The V gene is TRBV5-1, the J gene TRBJ2-5, with D tentatively TRBD1 or TRBD2 (5 bases each). The source of this sequence is a male donor at least 60 years old with stage I lung adenocarcinoma. Sample: peripheral blood, taken before any cancer treatment. The CDR3 DNA is TGCGCCACGGCCGGGGCCCAAGAGACCCAGTACTTC. Translating it yields CATAGAQETQYF.